This T cell receptor (beta chain) originates from a study of blood T cell repertoires in COVID-19. This CDR3 contains 15 residues. The V and J ends lost 2 bases and 1 base respectively, with 9 bases between them. The V gene's germline CDR1 is MDHEN and CDR2 SYDVKM. Only in-frame clones appear in the TCRdb table, and some are missing; sequencing was by immunoSEQ multiplex PCR. This table holds 200,000 to 250,000 clones, approximately 89% found once. The sequence was collected from a woman in her 30s who had been exposed to COVID-19. The sequencing sample was made of PBMCs or T cells enriched from blood (not recorded which). The V and J genes are TRBV28 and TRBJ1-5; D might be TRBD1 (5 bases). The CDR3 bases are TGTGCCAGCAGTTTACCCGACAGAAGCAATCAGCCCCAGCATTTT. It is translated as CASSLPDRSNQPQHF.